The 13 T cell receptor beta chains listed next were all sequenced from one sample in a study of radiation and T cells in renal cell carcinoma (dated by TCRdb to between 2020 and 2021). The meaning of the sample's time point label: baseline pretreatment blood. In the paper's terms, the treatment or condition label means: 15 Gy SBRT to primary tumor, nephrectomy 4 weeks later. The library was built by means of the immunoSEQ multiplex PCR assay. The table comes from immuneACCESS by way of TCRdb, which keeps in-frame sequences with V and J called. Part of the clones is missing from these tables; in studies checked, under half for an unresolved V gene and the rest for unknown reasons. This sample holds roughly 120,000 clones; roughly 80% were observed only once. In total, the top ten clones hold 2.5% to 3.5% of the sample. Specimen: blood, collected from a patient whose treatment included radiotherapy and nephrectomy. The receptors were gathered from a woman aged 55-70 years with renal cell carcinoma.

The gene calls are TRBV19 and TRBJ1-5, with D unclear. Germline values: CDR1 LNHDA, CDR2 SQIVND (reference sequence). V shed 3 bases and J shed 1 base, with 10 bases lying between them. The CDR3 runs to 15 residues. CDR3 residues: CASSIAVGSNQPQHF. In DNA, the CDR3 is TGTGCCAGTAGTATCGCAGTGGGGAGCAATCAGCCCCAGCATTTT.

CDR3 DNA: TGTGCCAGCAGCGTAGCCTTATCCTCCTACGAGCAGTACTTC. Encoded protein: CASSVALSSYEQYF. The chain is built from TRBV9 and TRBJ2-7; D is unresolved. The germline V gene encodes CDR1 SGDLS and CDR2 YYNGEE. CDR3 length: 14 residues. Trimming left V 0 bases short and J 0 bases short, with 7 bases between.

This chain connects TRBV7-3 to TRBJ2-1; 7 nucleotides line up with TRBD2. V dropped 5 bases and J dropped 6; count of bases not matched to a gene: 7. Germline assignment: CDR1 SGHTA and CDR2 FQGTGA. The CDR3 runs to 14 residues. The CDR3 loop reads CASSPRGVGNEQFF. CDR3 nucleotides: TGTGCCAGCAGCCCCCGGGGGGTAGGCAATGAGCAGTTCTTC. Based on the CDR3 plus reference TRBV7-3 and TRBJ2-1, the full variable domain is GAGVSQTPSNKVTEKGKYVELRCDPISGHTALYWYRQSLGQGPEFLIYFQGTGAADDSGLPNDRFFAVRPEGSVSTLKIQRTERGDSAVYLCASSPRGVGNEQFFGPGTRLTVL.

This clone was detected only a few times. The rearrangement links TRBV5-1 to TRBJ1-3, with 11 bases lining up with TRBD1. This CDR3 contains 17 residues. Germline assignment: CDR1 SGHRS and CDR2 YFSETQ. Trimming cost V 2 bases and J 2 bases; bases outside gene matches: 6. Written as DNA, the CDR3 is TGCGCCAGCAGCTTCGAACCGGGACAGGGGGCTGGAAACACCATATATTTT. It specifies CASSFEPGQGAGNTIYF.

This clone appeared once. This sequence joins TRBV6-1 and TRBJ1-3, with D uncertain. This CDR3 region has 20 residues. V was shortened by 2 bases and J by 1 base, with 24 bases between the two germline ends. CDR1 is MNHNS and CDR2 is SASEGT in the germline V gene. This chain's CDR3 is CASSEPTSIPTGFSGNTIYF. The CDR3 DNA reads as TGTGCCAGCAGTGAACCAACGAGTATCCCAACCGGGTTTTCTGGAAACACCATATATTTT.

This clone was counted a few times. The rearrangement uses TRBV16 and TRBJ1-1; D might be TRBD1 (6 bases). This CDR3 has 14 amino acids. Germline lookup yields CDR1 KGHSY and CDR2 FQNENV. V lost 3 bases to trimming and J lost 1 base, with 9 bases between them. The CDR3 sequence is CASSHGTPNTEAFF. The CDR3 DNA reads TGTGCCAGCAGCCACGGGACACCGAACACTGAAGCTTTCTTT.

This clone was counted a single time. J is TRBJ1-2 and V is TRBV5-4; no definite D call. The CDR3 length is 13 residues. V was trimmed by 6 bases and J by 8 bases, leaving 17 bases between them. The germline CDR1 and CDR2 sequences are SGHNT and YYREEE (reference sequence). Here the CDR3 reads CASNSGFRRGYTF. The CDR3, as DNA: TGTGCCAGCAATTCGGGATTCCGGAGGGGCTACACCTTC. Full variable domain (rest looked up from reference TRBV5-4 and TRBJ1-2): ETGVTQSPTHLIKTRGQQVTLRCSSQSGHNTVSWYQQALGQGPQFIFQYYREEENGRGNFPPRFSGLQFPNYSSELNVNALELDDSALYLCASNSGFRRGYTFGSGTRLTVV.

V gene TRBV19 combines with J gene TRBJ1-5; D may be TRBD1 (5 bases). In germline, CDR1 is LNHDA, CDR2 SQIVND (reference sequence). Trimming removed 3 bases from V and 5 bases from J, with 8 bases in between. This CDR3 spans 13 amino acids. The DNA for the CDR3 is TGTGCCAGTAGTATGACAGATCATCAGCCCCAGCATTTT. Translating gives CASSMTDHQPQHF.

CDR3 loop: CASSHGTIRNTIYF. The DNA for the CDR3 is TGTGCCAGCAGCCATGGGACTATTAGAAACACCATATATTTT. The chain joins TRBV7-9 to TRBJ1-3, with D perhaps matching TRBD1 (5 bases). Germline CDR1 SEHNR, CDR2 FQNEAQ (reference sequence). This CDR3 is built from 14 residues. V shed 5 bases and J shed 5 bases, with 13 bases lying between them.

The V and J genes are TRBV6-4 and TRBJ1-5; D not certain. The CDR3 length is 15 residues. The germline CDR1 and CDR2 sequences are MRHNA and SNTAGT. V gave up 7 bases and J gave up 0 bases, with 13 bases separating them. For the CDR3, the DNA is TGTGCCAGCACCCTGAGTGCATCTAGCAATCAGCCCCAGCATTTT. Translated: CASTLSASSNQPQHF.

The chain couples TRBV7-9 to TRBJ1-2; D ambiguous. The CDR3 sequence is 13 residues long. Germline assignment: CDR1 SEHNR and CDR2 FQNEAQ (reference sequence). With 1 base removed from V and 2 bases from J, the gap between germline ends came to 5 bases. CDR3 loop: CASSLDGNYGYTF. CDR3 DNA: TGTGCCAGCAGCTTAGACGGGAACTATGGCTACACCTTC.

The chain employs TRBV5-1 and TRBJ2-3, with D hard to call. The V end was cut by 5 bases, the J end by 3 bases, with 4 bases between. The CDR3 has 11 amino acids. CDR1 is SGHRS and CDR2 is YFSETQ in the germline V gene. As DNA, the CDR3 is TGCGCCAGCAGGGGGACAGATACGCAGTATTTT. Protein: CASRGTDTQYF.

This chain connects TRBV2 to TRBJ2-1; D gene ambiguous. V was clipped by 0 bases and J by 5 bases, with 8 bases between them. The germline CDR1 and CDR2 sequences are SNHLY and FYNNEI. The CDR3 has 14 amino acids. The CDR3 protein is CASSEALQDNEQFF. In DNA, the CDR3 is TGTGCCAGCAGTGAAGCGCTTCAAGACAATGAGCAGTTCTTC.